This record looks at one TCR beta chain sequence and its context. Its antigen is currently unknown. A read error is possible here, since a much larger clone lies one base away. This is likely a read error, given that the CDR3 carries no conserved phenylalanine or tryptophan at its end. These data come from a study of T cells in Graves' hyperthyroidism and ophthalmopathy. General study points: In simple terms, a model built on 13 V-J features told ophthalmopathy apart from stable hyperthyroidism. The majority of expanded thyroid clonotypes above 0.001 also appeared in blood.

Germline CDR1 reads LNHDA; CDR2 reads SQIVND (reference sequence). The length of the CDR3 is 14 residues. Trimming took 4 bases from V and 2 from J; bases not matched to a gene: 4. What was amplified from RNA transcripts were TCR beta CDR3 regions. First-round RT-PCR targeting the TCR CDR3 was performed with the HTBI primer set. Using its own MiXCR run on the multiplex PCR reads, TCRdb lists one record per CDR3 protein. This table holds 150,000 or so distinct CDR3 sequences, approximately 20% found once. The receptor's source is a woman between 50 and 59 years old with Graves' hyperthyroidism that later progressed to Graves' ophthalmopathy. The sample taken for sequencing was blood. This sequence joins TRBV19 and TRBJ2-5; 7 bases are shared with TRBD2. CDR3 coding DNA: TGTGCCAGTAGTACACTAGCGTGGCAAGAGACCCAGTACCTC. Translation gives CASSTLAWQETQYL.